The present TCR beta chain was sequenced within a study of T cells after posttransplantation cyclophosphamide. Study-level points and caveats: TRB overlap between skin or GI tissue T cells and blood was limited. Later blood repertoires were often dominated by clones from the donor CD8+ memory compartment. After PTCy, TRB diversity resembled that of CNI/methotrexate controls.

The V gene's germline CDR1 is PRHDT and CDR2 FYEKMQ (reference sequence). J lost 5 bases, V lost 3 bases, and 5 bases had no gene match. The CDR3 runs to 14 residues. Of note for this clone: The antigen is undetermined.

Repertoires were generated with immunoSEQ multiplex PCR, while TCRdb's copy carries only in-frame clones and drops some. The sample shows 25,000 to 35,000 clones, over 85% of them seen only once. The chain recombines TRBV13 with TRBJ2-7, with 9 bases that match TRBD1. The sample was PBMCs. This TCR was sampled from a woman aged 40 to 55 with a blood cancer, CMV-positive, and with a related stem cell donor. The CDR3 is CASSFLDRGNEQYF. The CDR3 nucleotides read TGTGCCAGCAGCTTTTTGGACAGGGGCAACGAGCAGTACTTC. Based on the CDR3 plus reference TRBV13 and TRBJ2-7, the full variable domain is AAGVIQSPRHLIKEKRETATLKCYPIPRHDTVYWYQQGPGQDPQFLISFYEKMQSDKGSIPDRFSAQQFSDYHSELNMSSLELGDSALYFCASSFLDRGNEQYFGPGTRLTVT.